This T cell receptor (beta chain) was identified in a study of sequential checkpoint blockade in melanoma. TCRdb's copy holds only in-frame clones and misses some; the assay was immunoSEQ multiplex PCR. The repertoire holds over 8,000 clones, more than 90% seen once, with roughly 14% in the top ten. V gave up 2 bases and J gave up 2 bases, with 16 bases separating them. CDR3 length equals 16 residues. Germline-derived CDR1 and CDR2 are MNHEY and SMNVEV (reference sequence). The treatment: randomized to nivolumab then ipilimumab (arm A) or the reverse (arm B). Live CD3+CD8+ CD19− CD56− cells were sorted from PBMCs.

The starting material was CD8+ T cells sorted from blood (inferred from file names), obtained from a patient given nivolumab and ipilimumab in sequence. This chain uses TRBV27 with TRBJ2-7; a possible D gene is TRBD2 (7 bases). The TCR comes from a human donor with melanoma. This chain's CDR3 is CASSLRGGRNPYEQYF. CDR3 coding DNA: TGTGCCAGCAGTTTAAGGGGGGGGCGAAACCCCTACGAGCAGTACTTC.